This T cell receptor beta chain was profiled in a study of long-term antiretroviral therapy in people with HIV (dated 2022 in TCRdb). At the level of the whole study: The earliest samples were collected roughly a decade before the 2015 WHO recommendation for immediate ART, at a time when ART was usually postponed until CD4 counts fell. Test extractions of a monoclonal T-cell line alongside approximately 34 polyclonal samples showed no cross-contamination during QIAcube processing. About 35% of the 30 participants with HIV were female. A retrospective serial study tested whether ART initiation and durable HIV suppression were associated with changes in peripheral blood TRB repertoire composition and diversity. A total of 150 to 200 cryopreserved PBMC samples came from 25 to 35 adults with confirmed HIV infection and were collected serially over a mean of around 6 years (range 1-12).

The immunoSEQ hsTCRB v3.0 assay was used at survey level resolution to sequence the TRB variable region. TRB sequencing targeted a depth of about 35,000-50,000 T-cell genomes per sample. TRB libraries were pooled and sequenced on an Illumina MiSeq using a v3 150-cycle kit. The original pipeline was this. Repertoire analysis was run in R within a reproducible Nextflow workflow that covered QC, data transformation and analysis. LymphoSeq2, an R package for exploring AIRR-Seq data, was used to implement the custom analyses. Several samples that produced fewer than 5000 total TRB sequences were removed, so 200 or so HIV repertoires were analyzed. Among the 170 to 200 retained HIV repertoires, approximately 57 were collected before ART initiation and fewer than 150 were collected after ART initiation. Repertoires were downsampled to 5000 TRB nucleotide sequences, and summary statistics were averaged over 100 downsampling iterations. The analysis kept only TRB sequences whose CDR3 regions were at least seven amino acids long. Diversity was measured with a Shannon entropy-derived clonality score and the Gini coefficient. Repertoire networks linked the top 5000 CDR3 amino acid sequences whenever two sequences differed by an edit distance of one. For TRB CDR3 amino acid sequences, GLIPH2 was used to predict antigen specificity groups and MHC restriction. Known CMV, EBV, HIV or tissue antigen associations were flagged by matching CDR3 amino acid sequences against VDJdb and McPAS-TCR. Pre-ART, post-ART and control groups were compared with Wilcoxon signed-rank tests and Holm-Bonferroni correction. Sourced from immuneACCESS, this table was stored by TCRdb with only in-frame sequences that have V and J called. A share of the clones is absent; for the studies checked, an unresolved V gene accounts for under half, and the remainder has no known explanation. From that table come the V and J calls and clone size; the DNA was used to work out D and trimming. Present in this sample are around 12,000 clones, roughly three quarters of which were seen just once. The ten top clones hold around a tenth of the sample.

Broader findings and caveats from the paper: HIV repertoires had narrower CDR3 length ranges than controls, and the network structure suggested an antigen-experienced repertoire that shifted only slightly toward naive after ART. At every time point, the repertoire was dominated by expanded TRB clones first identified before ART initiation, although this dominance fluctuated and, in many PLHIV, declined after ART. No data were available on ART adherence, viral resistance or therapy changes, limiting inferences about post-ART repertoire changes. Samples dated from about 2003 to 2018, and the ART regimens used may be less effective than current ones. Owing to limited PBMC availability, only the TCR beta chain was sequenced, without alpha chain pairing. Unsorted PBMC were profiled instead of sorted CD4+ and CD8+ T cells because pre-ART samples had limited cell numbers. Starting ART was linked to a significant rise in TRB diversity, yet even after long-term ART the diversity remained significantly lower than in transplant donor controls.

This clone has just a few counts. Its antigen is unknown. The sample holds no much larger clone one base away, and base qualities are not on file. Inclusion was restricted to participants for whom at least one PBMC sample before ART initiation and at least two post-ART samples were available. Every participant with HIV received treatment in the United States of America. Cryopreserved samples of about 1-10 million PBMC were thawed and washed before DNA extraction. At the time of the earliest PBMC sample, participants with HIV were aged between roughly 20 and 60 years. Each participant contributed PBMC samples from 1-4 timepoints before ART initiation and 2-8 timepoints after ART initiation, with a median of 7 samples. For every participant, serial HIV viral load, CD4+ T-cell count, ART history and demographic data were obtained. A Qiagen kit on a QIAcube was used to extract genomic DNA from unsorted PBMC, with samples processed in batches of 12.

V is cut back by 4 bases and J by 7 bases, with 8 bases in the junction unmatched. Counted from cysteine to phenylalanine, this CDR3 has 15 amino acids. CDR3 DNA only is kept here, 45 bases in frame from base 1. In the germline V gene, CDR1 corresponds to SGHDT and CDR2 to YYEEEE. The V and J genes are TRBV5-6 and TRBJ1-5; 10 junctional bases match TRBD1. The source of this sequence is a woman in her thirties or forties with HIV. The sample in question was unsorted PBMCs, obtained 0.8 years before starting antiretroviral therapy. Read as DNA, the sequence is TGTGCCAGCAGCCCCGACAGGGGGCAACGGCAGCCCCAGCATTTT. This yields the protein CASSPDRGQRQPQHF.